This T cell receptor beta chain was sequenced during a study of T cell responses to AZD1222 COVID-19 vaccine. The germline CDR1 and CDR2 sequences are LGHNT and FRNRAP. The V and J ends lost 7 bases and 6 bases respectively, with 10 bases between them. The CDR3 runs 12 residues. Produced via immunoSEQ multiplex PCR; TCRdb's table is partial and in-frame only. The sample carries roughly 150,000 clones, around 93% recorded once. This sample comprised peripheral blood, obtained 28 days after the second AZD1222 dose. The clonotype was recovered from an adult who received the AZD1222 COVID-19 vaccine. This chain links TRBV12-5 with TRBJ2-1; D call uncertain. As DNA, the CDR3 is TGTGCTAGTGTCTCAGATGGCAATGAGCAGTTCTTC. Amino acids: CASVSDGNEQFF.